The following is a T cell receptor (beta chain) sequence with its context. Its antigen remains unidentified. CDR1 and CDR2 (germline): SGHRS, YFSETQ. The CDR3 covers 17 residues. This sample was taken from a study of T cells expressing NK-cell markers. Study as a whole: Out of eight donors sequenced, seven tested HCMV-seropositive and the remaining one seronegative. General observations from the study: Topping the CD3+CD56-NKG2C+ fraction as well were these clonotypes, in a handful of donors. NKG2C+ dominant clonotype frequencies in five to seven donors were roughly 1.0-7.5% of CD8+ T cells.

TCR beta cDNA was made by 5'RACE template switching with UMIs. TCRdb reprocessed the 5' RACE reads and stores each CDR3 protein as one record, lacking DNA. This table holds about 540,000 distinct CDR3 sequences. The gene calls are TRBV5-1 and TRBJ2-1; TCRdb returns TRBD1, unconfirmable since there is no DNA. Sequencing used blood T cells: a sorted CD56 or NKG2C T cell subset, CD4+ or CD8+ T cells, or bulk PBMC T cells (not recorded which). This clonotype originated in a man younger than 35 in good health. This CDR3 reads CASSWAGGRGGLHEQFF.